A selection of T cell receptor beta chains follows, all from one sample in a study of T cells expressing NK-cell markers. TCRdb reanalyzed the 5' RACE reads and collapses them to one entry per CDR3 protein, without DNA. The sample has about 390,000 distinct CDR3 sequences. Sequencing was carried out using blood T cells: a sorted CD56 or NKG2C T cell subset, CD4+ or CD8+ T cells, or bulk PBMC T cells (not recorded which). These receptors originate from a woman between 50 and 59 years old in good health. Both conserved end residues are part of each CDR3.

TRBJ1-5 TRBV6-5 CASSYSFSSNQPQHF
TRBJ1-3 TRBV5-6 CASSLEGEGSGNTIYF
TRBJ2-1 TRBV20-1 CSAQSGPPYNEQFF
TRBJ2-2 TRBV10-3 CAITRGLASGELFF
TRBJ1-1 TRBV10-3 CAYGTGNTEAFF
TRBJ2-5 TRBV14 CASSKRLSGETQYF
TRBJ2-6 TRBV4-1 CASSQWREVGSGANVLTF
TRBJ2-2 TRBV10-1 CASSEGQTGELFF
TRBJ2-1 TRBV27 CASSSGSPYNEQFF
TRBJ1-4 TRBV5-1 CASSLAGRRVNEKLFF
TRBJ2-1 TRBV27 CASSLGSGRGNEQFF
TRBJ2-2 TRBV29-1 CSVEGRNTGELFF
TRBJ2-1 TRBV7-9 CASSRFDSQAPNEQFF
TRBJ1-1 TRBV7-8 CASSLRVGIATEAFF
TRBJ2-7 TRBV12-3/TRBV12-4 CASSLMDRVKDEQYF
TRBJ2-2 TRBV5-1 CASRQREERITGELFF
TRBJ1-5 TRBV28 CASRPPPSGDQPQHF
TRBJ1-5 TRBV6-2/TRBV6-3 CASKAGEYQPQHF